A selection of T cell receptor beta chains follows, all from one sample in a study of CD8+CD57+ T cells in acquired aplastic anemia. TCRdb ran MiXCR on the reads and lists one entry per CDR3 protein. The sample gives around 250,000 distinct CDR3 sequences, roughly 82% of which show up once; over 35% is in the top ten. Source material: sorted CD4+, CD8+, or CD8+CD57+ T cells (not recorded which) from PBMCs. Receptors were obtained from a human donor with aplastic anemia. The CDR3 runs from the conserved cysteine through the conserved F or W. The order of the fields is J gene, D gene, V gene, clone size, CDR3 DNA, CDR3 protein. The D gene is left open where the match is weak. Some rows mark clone size as missing; the rest say once, few, many or name a class of expanded clone.

J: TRBJ1-1; D: NA; V: TRBV7-2; size: few; DNA: TGTGCCAGCAGCTTACACGGCAACACTGAAGCTTTCTTT; CDR3: CASSLHGNTEAFF
J: TRBJ1-1; D: NA; V: TRBV19; size: few; DNA: TGTGCCAGTAGTATAGCTATCGCAGCCTACAATGAGCATTTCTTC; CDR3: CASSIAIAAYNEHFF
J: TRBJ2-7; D: NA; V: TRBV7-3; size: NA; DNA: TGTGCCAGCAGTATCGCCGGAAGCTCTTACACGCAGTACTTC; CDR3: CASSIAGSSYTQYF
J: TRBJ2-5; D: NA; V: TRBV11-1; size: NA; DNA: TGCGCCAGAAGCGTGGTCCGGGAGACCCAGTACTTC; CDR3: CARSVVRETQYF
J: TRBJ2-1; D: NA; V: TRBV19; size: once; DNA: TGTGCCAGTAGTATAGATCATGGGTGGGGCTGGTTGAATGAGCAGTTCTTC; CDR3: CASSIDHGWGWLNEQFF
J: TRBJ2-5; D: NA; V: TRBV7-2; size: once; DNA: TGTGCCAGCAGCGCAGGTTCTGGGTCACCCCTCCAGTTTTTC; CDR3: CASSAGSGSPLQFF
J: TRBJ1-5; D: NA; V: TRBV5-4; size: NA; DNA: TGTGCCAGTAGCTTCCCTAGCCTAGCGGGAGAGACAGATACGCAGCATTTT; CDR3: CASSFPSLAGETDTQHF
J: TRBJ2-1; D: NA; V: TRBV7-8; size: NA; DNA: TGTGCCAGCAGCTATCAGGCAGGGGGGCCAAACCAGCCCTTCTTC; CDR3: CASSYQAGGPNQPFF
J: TRBJ2-5; D: NA; V: TRBV9; size: once; DNA: TGTGCCACCAGCGGAGGCACCGCCCGAAAGCAGCCCCACTTC; CDR3: CATSGGTARKQPHF
J: TRBJ1-1; D: NA; V: TRBV2; size: NA; DNA: TGTGCCAGCAGTGTACGCCTCACCTTGAACACTGAAGCTTTCTTT; CDR3: CASSVRLTLNTEAFF
J: TRBJ2-5; D: NA; V: TRBV15; size: NA; DNA: TGTCTCTGCGCCGGAGATCGGGCTAGCGAGACCCAGTACTTT; CDR3: CLCAGDRASETQYF